These T cell receptor beta chains were read from a single sample in a study of blood T cell repertoires in COVID-19. Generated by immunoSEQ multiplex PCR, the TCRdb table keeps only in-frame clones and is missing some. The sample contains approximately 34,000 clones, around 90% of which appear only once. The sequenced sample consisted of peripheral blood. These receptors all come from a human donor in a cohort sampled during active COVID-19. The CDR3 runs from the conserved cysteine through the conserved F or W. A D gene is named only where the DNA matches it firmly. Expanded clones get a size class; other rows say once, few or many, or leave the size out.

V gene,J gene,D gene,clone size,CDR3 DNA,CDR3 protein
TRBV5-1,TRBJ2-3,TRBD2,NA,TGCGCCAGCAGCTTGGAGTCTAGCGGGGCCACAGATACGCAGTATTTT,CASSLESSGATDTQYF
TRBV14,TRBJ2-5,NA,NA,TGTGCCAGCAGTAGTCGGGGGGCCCCTGGGACCCAGTACTTC,CASSSRGAPGTQYF
TRBV12-5,TRBJ2-5,TRBD2,NA,TGTGCTAGTGGCCGTGGAGCGGGGGGTAAAGAGACCCAGTACTTC,CASGRGAGGKETQYF
TRBV7-3,TRBJ1-1,NA,once,TGTGCCAGCAGCTCCAACGCAGGGTCTGAAGCTTTCTTT,CASSSNAGSEAFF
TRBV6-2/TRBV6-3,TRBJ2-5,TRBD2,NA,TGTGCCAGCGGCCATGGGATTAGCGGGGGGGCAGAGACCCAGTACTTC,CASGHGISGGAETQYF
TRBV30,TRBJ2-3,NA,NA,TGTGCCTCGTCCGGGACTCGATTCGCAGATACGCAGTATTTT,CASSGTRFADTQYF
TRBV9,TRBJ1-1,TRBD1,NA,TGTGCCAGCAGCGAACAGGGGGCGACGACTGAAGCTTTCTTT,CASSEQGATTEAFF
TRBV4-3,TRBJ1-3,NA,NA,TGCGCCAGCAGCCAAGATAGAAGCGGAAACACCATATATTTT,CASSQDRSGNTIYF
TRBV30,TRBJ1-2,NA,NA,TGTGCCTGGAGTCGAGACTCCCTTACGGATGGCTACACCTTC,CAWSRDSLTDGYTF
TRBV19,TRBJ2-5,TRBD1,NA,TGTGCCAGTAGTATTTGGCAGGGGGCCGAGACCCAGTACTTC,CASSIWQGAETQYF
TRBV7-9,TRBJ2-3,NA,NA,TGTGCCAGCAGCTCGCCGGGCACAGATACGCAGTATTTT,CASSSPGTDTQYF
TRBV29-1,TRBJ2-3,NA,NA,TGCAGCGTTCGAATGGAGGGTACGCAGTATTTT,CSVRMEGTQYF
TRBV27,TRBJ2-2,TRBD2,once,TGTGCCAGCAGAACCCCCGGGACTAGCGACACCGGGGAGCTGTTTTTT,CASRTPGTSDTGELFF
TRBV28,TRBJ2-7,NA,NA,TGTGCCAGCAGTTTGGGCGGGACGCCCTACGAGCAGTACTTC,CASSLGGTPYEQYF
TRBV3-1/TRBV3-2,TRBJ2-7,NA,NA,TGTGCCAGCAGCGGAAGAGGAAGCTCCTACGAGCAGTACTTC,CASSGRGSSYEQYF
TRBV9,TRBJ1-3,NA,NA,TGTGCCAGCAGCGTTGGGGGAGCGGGCACCATATATTTT,CASSVGGAGTIYF
TRBV11-2,TRBJ1-3,NA,NA,TGTGCCAGCAGCTTAGTTCAGGGCTCTGGAAACACCATATATTTT,CASSLVQGSGNTIYF
TRBV3-1/TRBV3-2,TRBJ2-5,TRBD2,few,TGTGCCAGCAGGTCTCTAGCGGCCCAGGAGACCCAGTACTTC,CASRSLAAQETQYF
TRBV5-4,TRBJ2-1,TRBD2,NA,TGTGCCAGCAGCCCGGAGGGTCTGGCGGGGGGCACGTTCTTC,CASSPEGLAGGTFF
TRBV7-2,TRBJ2-1,TRBD2,NA,TGTGCCAGCAGCCTACAGAGACTAGCGGGGGGGCCCCATGAGCAGTTCTTC,CASSLQRLAGGPHEQFF
TRBV7-8,TRBJ2-5,NA,NA,TGTGCCAGCAGCCACGATACGATAGGGGTCCTAGAGACCCAGTACTTC,CASSHDTIGVLETQYF
TRBV5-4,TRBJ2-1,NA,NA,TGTGCCAGCACCACGGACGGGGGCTCCTACAATGAGCAGTTCTTC,CASTTDGGSYNEQFF